This T cell receptor beta chain was recorded in a study of resident and recirculating memory T cells in vitiligo (dated by TCRdb to about 2018). Notes on the research overall: The study took epidermis from shave biopsies of two lesional and two nonlesional sites, plus PBMCs, from each of a few stable vitiligo patients for TCR beta sequencing. Right before genomic DNA was extracted using the Qiagen DNeasy Blood & Tissue Kit, the samples were homogenized with no cell sorting step. The human TCR beta sequencing tested whether specific clones in lesional vitiligo skin differed from clones in nonlesional skin and blood. What the work shows at the level of the full study, not this receptor alone: No unique dominant TCR clone was detected, and clonality varied among vitiligo lesions. By overlap and correlation analysis, no significant repertoire overlap was shown between biopsies, even within a single patient, except for each lesion compared with itself. Mechanistic studies in the future are needed to assess how much the detected T cell clones and the human Trm pools versus Tcm pools each contribute. TCR sequences were not shared across biopsy sites or across patients, which suggests that different T cell clones infiltrate different lesions, a pattern described as private specificity.

A patient's vitiligo counted as stable when the lesions had not changed at all during the previous 6 months. For classification as stable, the absence of confetti depigmentation, a clinical sign of active vitiligo, was additionally required. Patients who had been treated within the previous three months were excluded. Ficoll density gradient centrifugation was used to isolate PBMCs from heparinized blood, after which the PBMCs were flash-frozen. As to this clone: It lacks a known antigen. No base-level quality is on record; no much larger clone is a single base apart.

The CDR3, from cysteine to phenylalanine, totals 18 residues. Only the CDR3 DNA stays, 54 bases, in frame from base 1. For CDR1 and CDR2, the germline V gene (reference sequence) lists MNHEY and SMNVEV. The V end loses 7 bases and the J end loses 2 bases, and a stretch of 26 bases separates them. The immunoSEQ hsTCRB kit was used to amplify TCR beta chains from genomic DNA. Sequencing of TCR beta libraries was performed on an Illumina MiSeq instrument by the immunoSEQ service. The authors' analysis ran thus. Repertoire data were analyzed using the immunoSEQ Analyzer. TCRdb took this table from immuneACCESS and kept in-frame rearrangements with V and J called. Such tables lack part of the clones; where checked against another copy, unresolved V genes explain under half of the gap, and the rest is unexplained. The V and J calls and clone size were taken over from that table, and D and trimming were inferred from the DNA. The sample includes around 70,000 clones, with approximately 90% observed a single time. The top ten clones comprise over 4.5% of the sample.

The chain is assembled from TRBV27 and TRBJ1-1; the D gene is perhaps TRBD1, on 5 matching bases. This sequence originates from a male donor with vitiligo. The source material was blood. The CDR3: CASKEDDRGTWKNTEAFF. The sequence in DNA is TGTGCCAGCAAGGAGGACGATCGCGGGACGTGGAAAAACACTGAAGCTTTCTTT.